This note documents a single T cell receptor (beta chain) sequence. The data belong to a study of blood T cell repertoires in COVID-19. About the study: Samples came from the United States, Italy and Spain, spanning acute and convalescent COVID-19.

V was pared by 3 bases and J by 5 bases, with 14 bases between. Germline CDR1 LNHDA, CDR2 SQIVND (reference sequence). This CDR3 is 15 amino acids long. As handled by the study authors: Reference gene primers were amplified, and this amplification served to estimate nucleated cell counts. The protocol was immunoSEQ multiplex PCR, while the TCRdb copy is restricted to in-frame clones and leaves out a portion. Clonal size and the V and J genes are those of that table, whereas D and trimming came from the DNA. Among 200,000 to 300,000 clones listed, roughly 80% were seen once. V and J are TRBV19 and TRBJ2-1; the D gene is possibly TRBD1 (6 bases). Sequencing was performed on peripheral blood. The receptor was derived from a woman aged 18-35 years with acute or convalescent COVID-19. CDR3 sequence (DNA): TGTGCCAGTAGTATCGGCGGACAGAGGAACAATGAGCAGTTCTTC. This gives the protein CASSIGGQRNNEQFF.